This paragraph covers one TCR beta chain sequence. Its antigen is unknown. No base quality information exists; no much larger clone differs at one position. Taken from cysteine to phenylalanine, the CDR3 has 15 residues. Just CDR3 DNA is preserved here, 45 bases in frame from base 1. The germline ends are 12 bases apart after V is trimmed by 4 bases and J by 2 bases. The 39 donors, aged about 6 to 90 years, were systemically healthy Caucasian individuals from Russia. Each donor gave about 9.7 milliliters of peripheral blood, drawn into EDTA-treated Vacutainer tubes. PBMCs were isolated by Ficoll-Paque density-gradient centrifugation, with at least 6 million obtained per sample. Trizol reagent was used to extract total RNA from the PBMCs, yielding at least 5 micrograms per sample. The percentages of naive CD45RAhigh/CD27high T cells were determined by flow cytometry on a PBMC aliquot from every donor.

Libraries were prepared through 5' RACE. Sequenced using an Illumina HiSeq 2500. A second PCR of roughly 7 to 11 cycles was run with a J-beta primer mix and a sample-barcoded 5' primer. Each TCR beta cDNA molecule received a unique molecular identifier from a template-switch 5' adaptor carrying 12 random nucleotides. Each sample yielded at least 3 million CDR3-containing paired-end reads. All of the RNA was converted into first-strand cDNA using the Mint cDNA synthesis kit, with a TRBC-specific oligonucleotide serving as the primer. Following uracil-DNA glycosylase treatment, a first 18-cycle PCR with universal primers M1SS and BC2_uni_R was performed on all cDNA. The published analysis was carried out like this. Each sample was normalized by randomly selecting 1 million high-quality reads, each carrying a distinct molecular identifier. Reads with shared molecular identifiers were discarded instead of being binned into consensus sequences. MiTCR, run with a Q25 quality threshold and the strictest error-elimination algorithm, handled CDR3 identification, clonotype clustering and error correction. A nonparametric unseen species model with Euler transformation was used to estimate lower-bound total TCR beta diversity. The public reads were reprocessed in TCRdb via fastp at Q25 and MiXCR, keeping in-frame beta chains. When rows share a CDR3 protein, they turn into one entry using the most common DNA and genes. TCRdb's processing, not the authors' own work, is the source of the V and J calls. This sample has about 1.5 million distinct CDR3 sequences in its table, and roughly 40% of those were observed once. The top ten constitute roughly 7.9% of the sample.

The source of the sample is a study of blood T cells in healthy people across ages (dated by TCRdb to the mid-2010s). Study-wide context: In model experiments, roughly one uniquely barcoded TCR beta cDNA molecule per two T cells was captured by template switching. To track age-related changes in TCR beta repertoire diversity, the study relied on deep sequencing normalized with unique cDNA molecular identifiers. The donors were split into four age groups: young (average about 15 years), middle-aged (nearly 40), aged (approximately 60) and long-lived (under 85). To avoid experimental bias, donors of different ages were randomly spread across the sequencing lanes. The study analyzed two additional independent replicas of 1 million unique cDNA reads from the same blood draw for two donors, one aged 18 to 29 and one aged 80 or older. The full study reports these points: There was a strong correlation between observed TCR beta diversity and the percentage of naive T cells measured by flow cytometry. Estimates of total diversity based on one million sequenced T cells were regarded as lower bounds and as underestimates. Because the CMV infection status of the donors was unknown, age-related changes in expanded clonotypes may potentially have been confounded. Compared with the aged group, the long-lived group had more naive CD4+ T cells, fewer expanded clones and increased TCR diversity, a pattern suggesting age selection. As age increased, observed TCR beta diversity per million T cells dropped in a roughly linear way, and a significant reduction was already evident by age 40. Since profiling was done on bulk unsorted PBMCs, naive and antigen-experienced compartments could not be conclusively compared.

The chain is encoded by TRBV12-3 or TRBV12-4 joined to TRBJ1-3, with no confident D gene call. The specimen sequenced was blood. The sequence derives from a woman between 18 and 29 years old in good health. The nucleotide sequence is given as TGTGCCAGCAGTTCACCGGGCCGGCCTGGAAACACCATATATTTT. Its coded protein is CASSSPGRPGNTIYF.